This record concerns one T cell receptor beta chain sequence. The data were obtained in a study of long-term antiretroviral therapy in people with HIV. Germline loops: CDR1 SGDLS, CDR2 YYNGEE. Germline trimming cut 2 bases from V and 7 bases from J; bases unmatched to any gene: 10. CDR3 length: 16 amino acids. Sequencing relied on immunoSEQ assay v3.0, run at survey level. This table comes from immunoSEQ multiplex PCR, and its TCRdb copy is limited to in-frame clones, with some not included. The sample records tens of thousands of clones, 81% being singletons. The receptor comes from a man aged 35 to 55 with HIV. The J gene is TRBJ2-7, the V gene TRBV9, with 12 bases matching TRBD2. The material sequenced was unsorted PBMCs, taken 0.1 years before starting antiretroviral therapy. The CDR3 region has the DNA TGTGCCAGCAGCGTGTCGCCCACCACTAGCGGGGGGGAGCAGTACTTC. Its protein is CASSVSPTTSGGEQYF.